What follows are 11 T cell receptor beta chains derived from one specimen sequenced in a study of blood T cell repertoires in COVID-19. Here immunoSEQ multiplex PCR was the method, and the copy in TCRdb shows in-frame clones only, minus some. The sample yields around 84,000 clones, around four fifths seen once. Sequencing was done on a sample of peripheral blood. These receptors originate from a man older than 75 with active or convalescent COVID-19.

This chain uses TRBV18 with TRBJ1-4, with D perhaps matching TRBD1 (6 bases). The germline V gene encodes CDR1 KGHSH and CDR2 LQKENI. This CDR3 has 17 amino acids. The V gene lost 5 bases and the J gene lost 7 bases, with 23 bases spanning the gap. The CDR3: CASSSQVVQGTGEKLFF. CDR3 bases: TGTGCCAGCTCATCGCAGGTGGTACAGGGAACGGGTGAAAAACTGTTTTTT.

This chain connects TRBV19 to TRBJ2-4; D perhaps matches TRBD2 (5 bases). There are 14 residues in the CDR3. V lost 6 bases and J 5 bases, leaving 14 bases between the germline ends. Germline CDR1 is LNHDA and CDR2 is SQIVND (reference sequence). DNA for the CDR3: TGTGCCAGTAGAGCGGAAACAGCTCAAAACATTCAGTACTTC. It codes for CASRAETAQNIQYF.

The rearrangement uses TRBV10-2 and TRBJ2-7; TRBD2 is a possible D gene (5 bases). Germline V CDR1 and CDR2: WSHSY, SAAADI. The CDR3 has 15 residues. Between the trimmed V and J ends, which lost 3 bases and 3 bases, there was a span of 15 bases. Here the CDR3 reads CASSDNSGVYYEQYF. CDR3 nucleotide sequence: TGCGCCAGCAGTGATAACTCCGGGGTTTACTACGAGCAGTACTTC.

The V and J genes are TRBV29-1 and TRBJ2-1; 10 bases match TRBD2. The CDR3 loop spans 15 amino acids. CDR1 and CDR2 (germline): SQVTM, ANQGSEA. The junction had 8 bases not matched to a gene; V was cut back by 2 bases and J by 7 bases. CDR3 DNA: TGCAGCGTTGAAAAACCTAGCGGGGGAGGGAATGAGCAGTTCTTC. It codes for CSVEKPSGGGNEQFF.

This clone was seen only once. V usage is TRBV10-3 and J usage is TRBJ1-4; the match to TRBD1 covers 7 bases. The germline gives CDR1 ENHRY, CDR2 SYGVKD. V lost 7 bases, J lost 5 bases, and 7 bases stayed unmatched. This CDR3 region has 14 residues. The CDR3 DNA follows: TGTGCCATCAAGGCGGCAGGGGGAAATGAAAAACTGTTTTTT. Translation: CAIKAAGGNEKLFF.

CDR3 residues: CASSTGQGVGYGYTF. For the CDR3, the DNA is TGTGCCAGCAGCACGGGACAGGGGGTCGGCTATGGCTACACCTTC. This rearrangement joins TRBV5-4 to TRBJ1-2; 11 nucleotides agree with TRBD1. The V segment lost 4 bases and the J segment 4 bases; nucleotides outside the gene matches: 6. This CDR3 comprises 15 residues. The germline V gene has CDR1 SGHNT and CDR2 YYREEE (reference sequence).

The CDR3 protein is CASSSPLQGDYGYTF. CDR3 nucleotide sequence: TGTGCCAGCAGTTCTCCCCTACAGGGAGACTATGGCTACACCTTC. The chain is built from TRBV27 and TRBJ1-2; maybe TRBD1 (6 bases). The CDR3 has 15 amino acids. Germline V lookup: CDR1 MNHEY, CDR2 SMNVEV (reference sequence). Trimming took 4 bases from V and 3 from J, leaving 15 bases between them.

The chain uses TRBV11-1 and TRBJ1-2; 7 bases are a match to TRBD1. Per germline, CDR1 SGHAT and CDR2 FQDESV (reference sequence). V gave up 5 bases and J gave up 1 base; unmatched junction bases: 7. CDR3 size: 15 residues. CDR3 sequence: CASSRIGTDNYGYTF. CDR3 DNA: TGTGCCAGCAGCCGGATCGGGACAGATAACTATGGCTACACCTTC.

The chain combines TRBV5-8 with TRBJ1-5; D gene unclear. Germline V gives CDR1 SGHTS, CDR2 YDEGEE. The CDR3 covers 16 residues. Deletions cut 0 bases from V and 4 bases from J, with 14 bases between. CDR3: CASSLEKLAGNQPQHF. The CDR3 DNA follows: TGTGCCAGCAGCTTGGAAAAACTGGCGGGGAATCAGCCCCAGCATTTT.

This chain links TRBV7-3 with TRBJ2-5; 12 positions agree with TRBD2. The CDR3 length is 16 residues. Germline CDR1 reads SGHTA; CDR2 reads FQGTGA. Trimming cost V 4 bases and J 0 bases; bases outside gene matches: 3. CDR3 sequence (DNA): TGTGCCAGCAGCTCAGGACTAGCGGGGAACCAAGAGACCCAGTACTTC. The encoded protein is CASSSGLAGNQETQYF.

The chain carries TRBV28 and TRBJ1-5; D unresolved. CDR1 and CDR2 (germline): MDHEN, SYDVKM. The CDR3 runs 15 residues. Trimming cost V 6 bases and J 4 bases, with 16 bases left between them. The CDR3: CASSPNGRGNQPQHF. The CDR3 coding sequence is TGTGCCAGCAGCCCCAACGGACGGGGAAATCAGCCCCAGCATTTT.